A selection of T cell receptor beta chains follows, all from one sample in a study of monozygotic twins with inflammatory bowel disease. TCRdb re-analyzed the 5' RACE reads; it lists each CDR3 protein once, without DNA. This sample's table has over 350,000 distinct CDR3 sequences. Material for sequencing was blood. The receptor source for this set is a human donor with ulcerative colitis or Crohn's disease, or a healthy co-twin of an affected twin (not recorded which). CDR3s include the opening cysteine and the closing phenylalanine or tryptophan. Fields, in order: J gene, V gene, CDR3 length, CDR3 protein.

>TRBJ1-3|TRBV20-1|15
CSAYRGDSSGNTIYF
>TRBJ2-1|TRBV12-3/TRBV12-4|12
CASSLNRDEQFF
>TRBJ2-7|TRBV18|14
CASSSTGQAYEQYF
>TRBJ2-7|TRBV7-9|14
CASSLAAGRGEQYF
>TRBJ2-3|TRBV4-3|13
CASSQGLTNTQYF
>TRBJ2-7|TRBV4-2|19
CASSPRLQGGTSFSYEQYF
>TRBJ2-7|TRBV7-9|17
CASSFPASGGHFYEQYF
>TRBJ2-7|TRBV5-1|11
CASQDLGEQYF
>TRBJ1-1|TRBV3-1|18
CASSQDVLRGPMNTEAFF
>TRBJ1-6|TRBV12-3/TRBV12-4|18
CASSLYDRRSSYNSPLHF
>TRBJ2-3|TRBV12-3/TRBV12-4|14
CASSLKRITDTQYF
>TRBJ1-5|TRBV12-3/TRBV12-4|15
CASSMIRNSNQPQHF
>TRBJ1-1|TRBV24-1|13
CATSDLQGAEAFF
>TRBJ2-1|TRBV4-3|17
CASSQDGELAVLNEQFF
>TRBJ2-1|TRBV20-1|15
CSAVVKRTSYNEQFF
>TRBJ1-1|TRBV12-3/TRBV12-4|13
CASSPREGTEAFF
>TRBJ2-2|TRBV6-2/TRBV6-3|14
CASRDSSGTGELFF
>TRBJ2-5|TRBV20-1|16
CSARATSGGAGGTQYF
>TRBJ1-3|TRBV20-1|16
CSARDPWSSSGNTIYF
>TRBJ1-2|TRBV5-1|16
CASTGQSGGANYGYTF
>TRBJ2-7|TRBV28|14
CASSPTDLGVEQYF
>TRBJ2-7|TRBV6-5|14
CASSYYPGSYEQYF
>TRBJ2-1|TRBV29-1|14
CSVTVLRESGEQFF
>TRBJ2-2|TRBV4-3|15
CASSQDRRYTGELFF
>TRBJ2-1|TRBV5-4|14
CASSAGTGDNEQFF
>TRBJ2-3|TRBV20-1|17
CSAIGHSGGRGTDTQYF
>TRBJ2-3|TRBV9|16
CASSGVQRAGTDTQYF
>TRBJ2-3|TRBV24-1|14
CATMTGTGEPKQYF
>TRBJ1-6|TRBV28|15
CASSSTIGQISPLHF
>TRBJ1-1|TRBV7-2|13
CASSLEVGANPFF
>TRBJ1-1|TRBV19|15
CASSTSGTGYTEAFF
>TRBJ2-1|TRBV5-1|21
CASSSGFGGATTGQTLNEQFF
>TRBJ2-7|TRBV5-1|14
CASSLVGESYEQYF
>TRBJ2-2|TRBV6-1|16
CASSDPGGSNTGELFF
>TRBJ2-3|TRBV6-2/TRBV6-3|12
CASRALGDTQYF
>TRBJ1-2|TRBV4-3|14
CASSQEGPVWSYTF
>TRBJ1-1|TRBV7-2|15
CASSVRTGTNTEAFF
>TRBJ2-1|TRBV18|11
CASSPNVEQFF
>TRBJ1-2|TRBV5-1|15
CASSRDGQAPNGYTF
>TRBJ2-5|TRBV20-1|16
CSARDRREPESETQYF
>TRBJ2-1|TRBV5-1|15
CASSLGGGTQNEQFF
>TRBJ2-2|TRBV7-9|16
CASSFVGGGAYGELFF
>TRBJ1-1|TRBV6-2/TRBV6-3|12
CASSSQDVKAFF
>TRBJ1-1|TRBV7-8|15
CASSLEQAQSTEAFF
>TRBJ2-2|TRBV15|16
CATSREGQINTGELFF
>TRBJ2-3|TRBV11-2|18
CASSPPWAGAENTDTQYF
>TRBJ2-5|TRBV28|16
CASSLIREQYQETQYF